This section outlines one T cell receptor (beta chain) sequence together with its context. Its antigen remains unidentified. The data originate from a study of cytomegalovirus exposure and HLA in healthy donors. As for the study in general: It was reported in a later analysis that the same platform had been used for the roughly 110 validation repertoires as for the approximately 700 first-cohort repertoires. The study's findings and limits: In the approximately 130 validation repertoires, a later analysis found that first-cohort TCR clusters tended to co-occur. CMV antigen specificity of a few CMV-associated chains was confirmed in vitro.

TCRdb's copy holds only in-frame clones and misses some; the assay was immunoSEQ multiplex PCR. The data show 150,000 to 200,000 clones, 85% seen once. CDR1 LNHDA and CDR2 SQIVND come from the germline V gene (reference sequence). J lost 3 bases, V lost 5 bases, and 7 bases had no gene match. This CDR3 contains 15 residues. The receptor was isolated from a man aged 18-30 years in good health and CMV-seropositive. V usage is TRBV19 and J usage is TRBJ2-1; TRBD2 aligns across 7 bases. The sequenced material came from PBMCs. The DNA for the CDR3 is TGTGCCAGTAGTGTGGCTAGCGGATTCTACAATGAGCAGTTCTTC. Protein product: CASSVASGFYNEQFF.